This T cell receptor (beta chain) was captured by sequencing in a study of T cells in Graves' hyperthyroidism and ophthalmopathy. Study-wide results and caveats: Blood held most thyroid clonotypes expanded above 0.001 frequency.

The CDR3 is made up of 15 amino acids. The germline CDR1 and CDR2 sequences are DFQATT and SNEGSKA (reference sequence). V gave up 3 bases and J gave up 9 bases; unmatched junction bases: 9. Template material for amplifying TCR beta CDR3 regions consisted of RNA transcripts. HTBI primers were employed in a first-round RT-PCR of the TCR CDR3. TCRdb reprocessed the multiplex PCR reads via MiXCR and lists one record per CDR3 protein. The sample lists about 560,000 distinct CDR3 sequences; over 15% were seen once. This clonotype was detected only a few times. Antigen: not known. The TCR sequence derives from a woman younger than 35 with Graves' hyperthyroidism. The rearrangement joins TRBV20-1 to TRBJ2-1; 12 bases fit TRBD2. Source material: blood. CDR3 amino acids: CSASPTSGSGSEQFF. The CDR3 bases are TGCAGTGCTAGCCCGACTAGCGGGAGCGGTAGTGAGCAGTTCTTC.